The 3 T cell receptor beta chains reported below all come from one sample, sequenced in a study of neurological immune-mediated disorders. TCRdb re-analysed the 5' RACE reads in MiXCR, keeping a single row per CDR3 protein. Counted here are more than 75,000 distinct CDR3 sequences, around 3.6% occurring once; the ten biggest clones make up just under 3%. Sequenced sample: PBMCs. The source is a woman in her fifties or sixties with multiple sclerosis.

This clonotype has at least ten counts. This chain links TRBV29-1 with TRBJ2-7; D remains unclear. Looked up from germline, CDR1 is SQVTM and CDR2 is ANQGSEA. This CDR3 is 13 amino acids long. V dropped 4 bases and J dropped 3 bases, with 13 bases sitting between them. As DNA, the CDR3 is TGCAGCGTTGTAAGGGCGGAAAGCTACGAGCAGTACTTC. Residues: CSVVRAESYEQYF.

This clonotype was detected many times. The chain has TRBV20-1 and TRBJ1-5; TRBD1 agrees at 10 bases. Trimming cost V 6 bases and J 5 bases; bases outside gene matches: 1. Germline CDR1 DFQATT, CDR2 SNEGSKA (reference sequence). The CDR3 length is 12 residues. The CDR3 nucleotides are TGCAGTGCCGGACAGGGGGATCAGCCCCAGCATTTT. Translation gives CSAGQGDQPQHF.

A few counts support this clonotype. The chain carries TRBV6-5 and TRBJ2-1, with a possible D match to TRBD2 (6 bases). The V and J ends lost 4 bases and 4 bases respectively, with 26 bases between them. The CDR3 spans 19 residues. Germline values: CDR1 MNHEY, CDR2 SVGAGI. The CDR3 DNA sequence: TGTGCCAGCAGTTTGGGACTGCCAAAAGCCAACAACAGGTACAATGAGCAGTTCTTC. It codes for CASSLGLPKANNRYNEQFF.